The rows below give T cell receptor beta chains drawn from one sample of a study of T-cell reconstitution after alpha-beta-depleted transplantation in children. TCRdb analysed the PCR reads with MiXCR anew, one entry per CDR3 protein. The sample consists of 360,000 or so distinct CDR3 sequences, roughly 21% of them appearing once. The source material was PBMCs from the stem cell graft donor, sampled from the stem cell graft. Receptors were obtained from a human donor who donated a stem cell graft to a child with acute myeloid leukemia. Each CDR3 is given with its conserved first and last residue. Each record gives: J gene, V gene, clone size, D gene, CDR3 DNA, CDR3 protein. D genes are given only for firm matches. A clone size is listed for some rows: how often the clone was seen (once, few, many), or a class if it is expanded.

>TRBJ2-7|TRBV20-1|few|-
TGCAGTGCTACCCCTGACCACTACGAGCAGTACTTC
CSATPDHYEQYF
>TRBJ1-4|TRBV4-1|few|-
TGCGCCAGCAGCCACCTCGGATTTAATGAAAAACTGTTTTTT
CASSHLGFNEKLFF
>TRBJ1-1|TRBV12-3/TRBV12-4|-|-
TGTGCCAGCAGTGTGCAACAGGGTAGGAACACTGAAGCTTTCTTT
CASSVQQGRNTEAFF
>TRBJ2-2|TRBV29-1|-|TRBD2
TGCAGCGTTGAGGTGGGGAGGGATGCCGGGGAGCTGTTTTTT
CSVEVGRDAGELFF
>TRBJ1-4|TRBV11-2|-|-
TGTGCCAGCAGCCCCTTACGTGGGACGGCAAGAAAACTGTTTTTT
CASSPLRGTARKLFF
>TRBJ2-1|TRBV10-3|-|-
TGTGCCACCGAAAAAGAGAGCTCCTACAATGAGCAGTTCTTC
CATEKESSYNEQFF
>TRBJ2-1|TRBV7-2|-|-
TGTGCCAGCAGCCCGAGAAGGACTCTGAATGAGCATTTCTTC
CASSPRRTLNEHFF
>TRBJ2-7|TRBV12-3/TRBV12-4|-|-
TGTGCCAGCAGCCCTACTAGAAATACCTACGAGCAGTACTTC
CASSPTRNTYEQYF
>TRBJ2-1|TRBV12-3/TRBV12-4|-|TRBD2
TGTGCCAGCAGCGGACTAGCGGGAGGGTCGAGACAGTTCTTC
CASSGLAGGSRQFF
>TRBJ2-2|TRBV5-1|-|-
TGCGCCAGCAGCTTTGGGGGATTGAGCGGGGAGCTGTTTTTT
CASSFGGLSGELFF